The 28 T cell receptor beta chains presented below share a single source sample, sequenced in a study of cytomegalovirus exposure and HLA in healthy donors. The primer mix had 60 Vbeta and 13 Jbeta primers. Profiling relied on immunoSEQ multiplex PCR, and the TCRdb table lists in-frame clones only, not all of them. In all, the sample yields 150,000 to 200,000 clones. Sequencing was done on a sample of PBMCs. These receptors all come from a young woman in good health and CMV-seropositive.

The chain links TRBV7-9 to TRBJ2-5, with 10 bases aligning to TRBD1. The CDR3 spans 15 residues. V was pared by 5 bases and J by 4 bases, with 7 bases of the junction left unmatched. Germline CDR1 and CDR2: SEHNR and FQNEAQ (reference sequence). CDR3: CASSPGQGFGETQYF. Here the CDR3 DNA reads TGTGCCAGCAGCCCGGGACAGGGGTTCGGAGAGACCCAGTACTTC.

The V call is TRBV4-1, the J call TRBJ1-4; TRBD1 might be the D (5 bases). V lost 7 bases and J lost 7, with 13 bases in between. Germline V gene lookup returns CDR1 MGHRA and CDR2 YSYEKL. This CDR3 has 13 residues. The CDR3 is CASNAGYGEKLFF. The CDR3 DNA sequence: TGCGCCAGCAACGCAGGGTACGGTGAAAAACTGTTTTTT.

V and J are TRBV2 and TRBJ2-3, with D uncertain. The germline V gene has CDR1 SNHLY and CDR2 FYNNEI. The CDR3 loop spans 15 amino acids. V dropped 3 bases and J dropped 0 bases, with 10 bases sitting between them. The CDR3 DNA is TGTGCCAGCAGTGAGAACTCACTTAGCACAGATACGCAGTATTTT. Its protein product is CASSENSLSTDTQYF.

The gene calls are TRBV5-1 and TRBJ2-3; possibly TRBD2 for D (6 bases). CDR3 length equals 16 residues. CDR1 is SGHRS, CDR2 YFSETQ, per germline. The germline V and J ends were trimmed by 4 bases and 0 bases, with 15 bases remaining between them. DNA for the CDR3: TGCGCCAGCAGCCCCCTCAGCGGGTTTAGCACAGATACGCAGTATTTT. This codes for CASSPLSGFSTDTQYF.

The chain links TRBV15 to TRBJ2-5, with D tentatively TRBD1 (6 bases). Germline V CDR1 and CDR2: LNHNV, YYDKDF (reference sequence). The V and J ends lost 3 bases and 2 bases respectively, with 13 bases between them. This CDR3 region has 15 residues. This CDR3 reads CATSRGAISQETQYF. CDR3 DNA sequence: TGTGCCACCAGCAGGGGGGCAATTTCTCAAGAGACCCAGTACTTC.

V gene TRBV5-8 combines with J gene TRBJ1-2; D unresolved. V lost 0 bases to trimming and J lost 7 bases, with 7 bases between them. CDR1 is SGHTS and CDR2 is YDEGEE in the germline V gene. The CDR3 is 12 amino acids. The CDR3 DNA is TGTGCCAGCAGCTTGGATCGGGGTGGCTACACCTTC. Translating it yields CASSLDRGGYTF.

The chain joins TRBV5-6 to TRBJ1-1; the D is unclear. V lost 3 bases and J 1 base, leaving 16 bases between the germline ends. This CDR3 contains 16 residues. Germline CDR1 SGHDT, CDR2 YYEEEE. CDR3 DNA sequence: TGTGCCAGCAGCTGGCCCGGGTTCGGGGAGAACACTGAAGCTTTCTTT. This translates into CASSWPGFGENTEAFF.

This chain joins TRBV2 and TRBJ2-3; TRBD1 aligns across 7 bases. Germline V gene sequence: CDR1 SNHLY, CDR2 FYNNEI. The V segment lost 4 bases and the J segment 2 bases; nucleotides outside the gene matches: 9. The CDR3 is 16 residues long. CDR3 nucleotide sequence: TGTGCCAGCAGTGTGACAGGGTCAGGTCCCACAGATACGCAGTATTTT. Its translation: CASSVTGSGPTDTQYF.

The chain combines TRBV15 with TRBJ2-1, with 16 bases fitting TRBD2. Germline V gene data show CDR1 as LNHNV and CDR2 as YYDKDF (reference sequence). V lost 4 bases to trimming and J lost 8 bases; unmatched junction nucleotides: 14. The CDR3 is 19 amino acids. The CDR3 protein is CATSTGQKGLAGGLYEQFF. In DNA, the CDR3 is TGTGCCACCAGCACGGGACAGAAGGGACTAGCGGGAGGGCTTTATGAGCAGTTCTTC.

The CDR3 sequence is CAWASGETSTDTQYF. The CDR3 coding sequence is TGTGCCTGGGCTAGCGGAGAGACTAGCACAGATACGCAGTATTTT. The chain uses TRBV30 and TRBJ2-3, with 7 bases identical to TRBD2. This CDR3 is built from 15 residues. The V gene end was trimmed by 5 bases and the J gene end by 0 bases; junction bases not matched to a gene: 8. CDR1 is GTSNPN and CDR2 is SVGIG in the germline V gene (reference sequence).

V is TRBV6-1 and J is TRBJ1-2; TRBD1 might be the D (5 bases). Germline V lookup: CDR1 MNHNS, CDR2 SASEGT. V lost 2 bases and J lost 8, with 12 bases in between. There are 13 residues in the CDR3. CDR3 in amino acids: CASSEWEEGGYTF. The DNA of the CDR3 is TGTGCCAGCAGTGAATGGGAGGAGGGGGGCTACACCTTC.

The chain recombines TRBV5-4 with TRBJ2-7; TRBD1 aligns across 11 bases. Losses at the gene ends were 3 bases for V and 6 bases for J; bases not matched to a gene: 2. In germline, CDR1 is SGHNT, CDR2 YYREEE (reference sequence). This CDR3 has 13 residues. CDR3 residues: CASSWTGGSEQYF. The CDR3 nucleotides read TGTGCCAGCAGCTGGACAGGGGGCAGCGAGCAGTACTTC. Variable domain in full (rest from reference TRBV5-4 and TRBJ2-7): ETGVTQSPTHLIKTRGQQVTLRCSSQSGHNTVSWYQQALGQGPQFIFQYYREEENGRGNFPPRFSGLQFPNYSSELNVNALELDDSALYLCASSWTGGSEQYFGPGTRLTVT.

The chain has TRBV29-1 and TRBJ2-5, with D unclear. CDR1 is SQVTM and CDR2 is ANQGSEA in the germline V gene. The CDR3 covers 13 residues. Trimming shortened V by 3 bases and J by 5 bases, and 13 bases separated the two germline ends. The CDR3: CSVDGGPVETQYF. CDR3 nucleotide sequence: TGCAGCGTTGATGGCGGCCCCGTGGAGACCCAGTACTTC.

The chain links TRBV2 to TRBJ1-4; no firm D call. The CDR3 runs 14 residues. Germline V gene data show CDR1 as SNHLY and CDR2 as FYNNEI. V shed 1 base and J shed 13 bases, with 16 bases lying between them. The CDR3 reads CASSEGDKEDILFF. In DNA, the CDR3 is TGTGCCAGCAGTGAAGGAGACAAAGAAGATATACTGTTTTTT.

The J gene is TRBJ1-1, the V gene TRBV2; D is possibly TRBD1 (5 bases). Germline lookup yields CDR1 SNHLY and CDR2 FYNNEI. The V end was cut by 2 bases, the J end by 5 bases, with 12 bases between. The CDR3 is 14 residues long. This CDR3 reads CASSEFQGQTEAFF. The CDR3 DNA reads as TGTGCCAGCAGTGAATTCCAGGGCCAGACTGAAGCTTTCTTT.

The CDR3 region is CSVDITSGGPPLYGYTF. In DNA, the CDR3 is TGCAGCGTTGATATTACGAGCGGAGGCCCCCCCCTCTATGGCTACACCTTC. This chain uses TRBV29-1 with TRBJ1-2; D call uncertain. Germline V gene sequence: CDR1 SQVTM, CDR2 ANQGSEA. The V end was cut by 3 bases, the J end by 4 bases, with 24 bases between. This CDR3 has 17 residues.

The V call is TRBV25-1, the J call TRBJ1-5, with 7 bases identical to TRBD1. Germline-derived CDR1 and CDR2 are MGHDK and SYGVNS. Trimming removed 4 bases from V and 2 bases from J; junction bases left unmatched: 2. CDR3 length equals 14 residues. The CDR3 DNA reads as TGTGCCAGCAGTGGGACAGGCGGCAATCAGCCCCAGCATTTT. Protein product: CASSGTGGNQPQHF.

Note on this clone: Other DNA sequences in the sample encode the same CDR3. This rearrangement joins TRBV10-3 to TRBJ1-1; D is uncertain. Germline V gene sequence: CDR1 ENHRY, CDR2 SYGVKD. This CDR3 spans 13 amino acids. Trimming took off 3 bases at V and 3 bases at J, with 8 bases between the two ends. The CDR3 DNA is TGTGCCATCAGTGAAGGCGGTCACACTGAAGCTTTCTTT. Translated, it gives CAISEGGHTEAFF.

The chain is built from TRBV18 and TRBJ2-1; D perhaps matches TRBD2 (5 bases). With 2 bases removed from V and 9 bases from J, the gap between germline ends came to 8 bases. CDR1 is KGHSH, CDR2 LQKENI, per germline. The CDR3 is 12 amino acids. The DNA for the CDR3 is TGTGCCAGCTCACCAGAGGGCGGTGAGCAGTTCTTC. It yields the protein CASSPEGGEQFF.

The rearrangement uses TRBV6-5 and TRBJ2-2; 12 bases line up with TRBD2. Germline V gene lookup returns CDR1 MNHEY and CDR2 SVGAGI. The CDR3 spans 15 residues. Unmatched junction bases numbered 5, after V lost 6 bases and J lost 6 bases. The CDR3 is CASRLAGGSAGELFF. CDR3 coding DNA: TGTGCCAGCAGACTAGCGGGAGGTTCGGCCGGGGAGCTGTTTTTT.

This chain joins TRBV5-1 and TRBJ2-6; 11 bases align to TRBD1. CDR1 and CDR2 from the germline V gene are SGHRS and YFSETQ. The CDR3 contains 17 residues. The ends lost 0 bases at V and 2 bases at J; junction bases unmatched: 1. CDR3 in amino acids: CASSLGGQGAGANVLTF. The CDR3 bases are TGCGCCAGCAGCTTGGGGGGACAGGGGGCTGGGGCCAACGTCCTGACTTTC.

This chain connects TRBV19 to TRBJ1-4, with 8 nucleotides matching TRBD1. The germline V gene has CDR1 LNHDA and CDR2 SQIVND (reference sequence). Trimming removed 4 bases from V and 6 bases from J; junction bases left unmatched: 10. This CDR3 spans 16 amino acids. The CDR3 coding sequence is TGTGCCAGTAGTAAACTCCTGACAGGGGAACATGAAAAACTGTTTTTT. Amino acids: CASSKLLTGEHEKLFF.

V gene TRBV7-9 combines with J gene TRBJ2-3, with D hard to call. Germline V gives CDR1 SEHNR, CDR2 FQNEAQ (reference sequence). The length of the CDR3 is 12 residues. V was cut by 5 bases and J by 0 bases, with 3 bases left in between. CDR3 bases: TGTGCCAGCAGCCCAAGCACAGATACGCAGTATTTT. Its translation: CASSPSTDTQYF.

The CDR3 loop is CAWSVTSQETQYF. DNA of the CDR3: TGTGCCTGGAGTGTAACTAGCCAAGAGACCCAGTACTTC. The rearrangement joins TRBV30 to TRBJ2-5; D possibly corresponds to TRBD2 (5 bases). The V end lost 0 bases, the J end lost 1 base, and 6 bases lay between the germline ends. The CDR3 is 13 residues long. Germline V gene sequence: CDR1 GTSNPN, CDR2 SVGIG (reference sequence).

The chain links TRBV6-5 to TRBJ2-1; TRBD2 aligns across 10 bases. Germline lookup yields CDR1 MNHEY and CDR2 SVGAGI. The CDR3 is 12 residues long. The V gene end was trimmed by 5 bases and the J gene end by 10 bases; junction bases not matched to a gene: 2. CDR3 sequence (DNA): TGTGCCAGCAGTGAAGCGGGAGGGGAGCAGTTCTTC. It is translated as CASSEAGGEQFF.

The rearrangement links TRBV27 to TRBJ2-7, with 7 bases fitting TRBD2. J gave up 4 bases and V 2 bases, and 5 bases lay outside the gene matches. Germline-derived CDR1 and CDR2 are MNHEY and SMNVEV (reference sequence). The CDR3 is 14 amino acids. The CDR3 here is CASSLAGEIYEQYF. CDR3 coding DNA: TGTGCCAGCAGTTTAGCGGGAGAAATTTACGAGCAGTACTTC.

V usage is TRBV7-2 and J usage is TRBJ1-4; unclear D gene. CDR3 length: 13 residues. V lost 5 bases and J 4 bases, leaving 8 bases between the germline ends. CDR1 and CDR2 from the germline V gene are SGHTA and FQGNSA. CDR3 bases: TGTGCCAGCAGCAGAGGTATTAATGAAAAACTGTTTTTT. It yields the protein CASSRGINEKLFF.

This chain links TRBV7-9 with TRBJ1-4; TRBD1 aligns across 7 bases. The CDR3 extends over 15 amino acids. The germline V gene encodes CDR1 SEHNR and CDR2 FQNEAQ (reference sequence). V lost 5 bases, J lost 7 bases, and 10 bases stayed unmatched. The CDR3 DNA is TGTGCCAGCAGCCCAACCGGGACAGCAGTTGAAAAACTGTTTTTT. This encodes CASSPTGTAVEKLFF.